These 9 T cell receptor beta chains were all obtained from the same sample, sequenced in a study of blood T cell repertoires in COVID-19. Using immunoSEQ multiplex PCR, the repertoire was profiled, and TCRdb retains in-frame clones only, with some absent. The sample records approximately 290,000 clones, roughly nine tenths being singletons. What was sequenced was peripheral blood. These receptors originate from a woman aged 25 to 39 with COVID-19, enrolled during active disease.

V usage is TRBV5-4 and J usage is TRBJ1-2, with a tentative D call TRBD1 (6 bases). This CDR3 spans 16 amino acids. Germline CDR1 is SGHNT and CDR2 is YYREEE (reference sequence). V lost 3 bases to trimming and J lost 2 bases, with 17 bases between them. The CDR3 nucleotides read TGTGCCAGCAGCTCGAGGACAGCTCAGCTAAACTATGGCTACACCTTC. It is translated as CASSSRTAQLNYGYTF. Full variable domain (missing parts from reference TRBV5-4 and TRBJ1-2): ETGVTQSPTHLIKTRGQQVTLRCSSQSGHNTVSWYQQALGQGPQFIFQYYREEENGRGNFPPRFSGLQFPNYSSELNVNALELDDSALYLCASSSRTAQLNYGYTFGSGTRLTVV.

In regard to this clone: Other DNA sequences from this sample encode an identical CDR3 as well. The chain couples TRBV9 to TRBJ1-1; no clear D gene. Between the trimmed V and J ends, which lost 0 bases and 2 bases, there was a span of 8 bases. Germline CDR1 and CDR2: SGDLS and YYNGEE. The CDR3 spans 14 residues. The CDR3 here is CASSVGAANTEAFF. CDR3 sequence (DNA): TGTGCCAGCAGCGTAGGCGCCGCAAACACTGAAGCTTTCTTT.

This clone was observed a handful of times. The V gene is TRBV10-2, the J gene TRBJ2-1, with 15 nucleotides matching TRBD2. CDR3 length: 17 residues. Germline CDR1 is WSHSY and CDR2 is SAAADI. J lost 3 bases, V lost 6 bases, and 6 bases had no gene match. CDR3 region: CASRSGTSGGYYNEQFF. The CDR3 coding sequence is TGCGCCAGCAGAAGTGGGACTAGCGGGGGGTACTACAATGAGCAGTTCTTC.

This clone was counted only a few times. This sequence joins TRBV11-2 and TRBJ1-3; D is undetermined. From germline, CDR1 is SGHAT and CDR2 FQNNGV. V lost 3 bases and J 0 bases, leaving 6 bases between the germline ends. This CDR3 region has 14 residues. The CDR3 region is CASSFPVSGNTIYF. The CDR3 DNA is TGTGCCAGCAGCTTCCCAGTCTCTGGAAACACCATATATTTT.

This chain links TRBV6-5 with TRBJ1-1; 8 nucleotides match TRBD1. This CDR3 comprises 14 residues. V trimming: 6 bases; J trimming: 6 bases; junction bases outside the gene matches: 9. The germline CDR1 and CDR2 sequences are MNHEY and SVGAGI. CDR3 residues: CASRLTGEDSEAFF. CDR3 coding DNA: TGTGCCAGCAGACTGACAGGGGAGGACTCTGAAGCTTTCTTT.

The chain is built from TRBV5-1 and TRBJ2-7; 8 bases align to TRBD1. The germline V gene encodes CDR1 SGHRS and CDR2 YFSETQ. The CDR3 is made up of 16 amino acids. V shed 0 bases and J 1 base; nucleotides not matched to a gene: 6. CDR3 nucleotides: TGCGCCAGCAGCTTGGCCACAGGGGGGAGGTCCTACGAGCAGTACTTC. Amino acid sequence: CASSLATGGRSYEQYF.

This sequence joins TRBV6-5 and TRBJ1-1; D ambiguous. Per germline, CDR1 MNHEY and CDR2 SVGAGI. This CDR3 is built from 14 residues. The germline V and J ends were trimmed by 8 bases and 4 bases, with 17 bases remaining between them. CDR3 in DNA: TGTGCCAGCGGAACAAACCTGAGGAGCACTGAAGCTTTCTTT. Its translation: CASGTNLRSTEAFF.

The chain couples TRBV19 to TRBJ1-1, with D perhaps TRBD1 (5 bases). Looked up from germline, CDR1 is LNHDA and CDR2 is SQIVND (reference sequence). CDR3 length equals 15 residues. Trimming cost V 1 base and J 3 bases, with 12 bases left between them. The CDR3 region is CASSIAVQGYTEAFF. CDR3 DNA: TGTGCCAGTAGTATAGCGGTGCAGGGATACACTGAAGCTTTCTTT. The full variable domain, completed using reference TRBV19 and TRBJ1-1, is DGGITQSPKYLFRKEGQNVTLSCEQNLNHDAMYWYRQDPGQGLRLIYYSQIVNDFQKGDIAEGYSVSREKKESFPLTVTSAQKNPTAFYLCASSIAVQGYTEAFFGQGTRLTVV.

CDR3 loop: CASSLGLAGGSTDTQYF. The DNA of the CDR3 is TGTGCCAGCAGCTTAGGTCTGGCGGGGGGGAGCACAGATACGCAGTATTTT. The chain recombines TRBV7-8 with TRBJ2-3, with 9 bases lining up with TRBD2. The CDR3 is 17 residues long. CDR1 is SGHVS and CDR2 is FQNEAQ in the germline V gene. V lost 1 base, J lost 0 bases, and 5 bases stayed unmatched.